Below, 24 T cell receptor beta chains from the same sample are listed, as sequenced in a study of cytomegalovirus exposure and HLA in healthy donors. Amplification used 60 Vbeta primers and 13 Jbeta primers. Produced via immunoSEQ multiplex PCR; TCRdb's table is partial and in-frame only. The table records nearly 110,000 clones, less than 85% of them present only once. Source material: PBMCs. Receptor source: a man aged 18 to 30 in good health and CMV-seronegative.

CDR3 nucleotide sequence: TGTGCCAGCAGTACAGGGATCAATCAGCCCCAGCATTTT. It specifies CASSTGINQPQHF. This chain links TRBV14 with TRBJ1-5; perhaps TRBD1 as D (6 bases). CDR3 length: 13 amino acids. V shed 6 bases and J shed 3 bases, with 9 bases lying between them. The V gene's germline CDR1 is SGHDN and CDR2 FVKESK.

CDR3 sequence: CASRPPGHNSPLHF. CDR3 sequence (DNA): TGTGCCAGCAGACCCCCAGGTCATAATTCACCCCTCCACTTT. The chain employs TRBV6-5 and TRBJ1-6; D unresolved. The CDR3 is made up of 14 amino acids. CDR1 and CDR2 from the germline V gene are MNHEY and SVGAGI. V was trimmed by 6 bases and J by 5 bases, leaving 11 bases between them.

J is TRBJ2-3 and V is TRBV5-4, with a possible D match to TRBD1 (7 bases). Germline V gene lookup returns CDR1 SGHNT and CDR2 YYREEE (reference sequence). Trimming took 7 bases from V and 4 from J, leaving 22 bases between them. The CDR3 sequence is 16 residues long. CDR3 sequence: CASFPRGAGVADTQYF. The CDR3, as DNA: TGTGCCAGCTTCCCCAGGGGGGCAGGGGTGGCAGATACGCAGTATTTT.

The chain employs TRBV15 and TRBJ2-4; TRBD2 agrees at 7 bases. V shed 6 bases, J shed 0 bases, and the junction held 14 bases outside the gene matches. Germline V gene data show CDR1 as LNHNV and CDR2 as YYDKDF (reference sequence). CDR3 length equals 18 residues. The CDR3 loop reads CATRKEASAGIAKNIQYF. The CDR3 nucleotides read TGTGCCACCAGAAAAGAAGCCTCAGCGGGGATAGCCAAAAACATTCAGTACTTC.

The CDR3 here is CASSAGTFGNEQFF. The CDR3 DNA is TGTGCCAGCAGCGCGGGGACTTTCGGGAATGAGCAGTTCTTC. This chain connects TRBV7-9 to TRBJ2-1; D possibly corresponds to TRBD2 (6 bases). Germline V gives CDR1 SEHNR, CDR2 FQNEAQ (reference sequence). V lost 5 bases and J 7 bases, leaving 15 bases between the germline ends. The CDR3 is 14 residues long.

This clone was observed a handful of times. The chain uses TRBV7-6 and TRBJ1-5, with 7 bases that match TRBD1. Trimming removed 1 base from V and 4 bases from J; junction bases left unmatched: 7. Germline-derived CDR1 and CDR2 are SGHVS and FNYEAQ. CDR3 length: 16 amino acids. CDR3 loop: CASSLGGYRGNQPQHF. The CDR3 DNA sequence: TGTGCCAGCAGCTTAGGAGGGTACAGGGGAAATCAGCCCCAGCATTTT.

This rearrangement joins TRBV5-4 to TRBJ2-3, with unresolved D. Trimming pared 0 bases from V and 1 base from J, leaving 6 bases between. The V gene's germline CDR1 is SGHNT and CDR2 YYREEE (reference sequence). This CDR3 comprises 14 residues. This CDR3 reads CASSLDYRTDTQYF. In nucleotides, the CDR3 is TGTGCCAGCAGCTTGGACTACCGCACAGATACGCAGTATTTT.

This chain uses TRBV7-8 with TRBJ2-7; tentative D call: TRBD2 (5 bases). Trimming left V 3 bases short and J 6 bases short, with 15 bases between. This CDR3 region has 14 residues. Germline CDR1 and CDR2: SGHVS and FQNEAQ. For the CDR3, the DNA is TGTGCCAGCAGCTTGGGGTCGGACTGGGGCGAGCAGTACTTC. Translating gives CASSLGSDWGEQYF.

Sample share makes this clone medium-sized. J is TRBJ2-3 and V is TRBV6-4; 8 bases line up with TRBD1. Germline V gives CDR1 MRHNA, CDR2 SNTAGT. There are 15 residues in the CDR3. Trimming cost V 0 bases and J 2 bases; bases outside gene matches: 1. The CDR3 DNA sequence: TGTGCCAGCAGTGACTCGACAGGGGCCACAGATACGCAGTATTTT. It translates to CASSDSTGATDTQYF.

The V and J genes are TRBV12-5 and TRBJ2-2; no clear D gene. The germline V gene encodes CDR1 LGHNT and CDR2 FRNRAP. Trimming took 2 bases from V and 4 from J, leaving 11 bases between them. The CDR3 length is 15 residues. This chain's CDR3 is CASGLRVLPTGELFF. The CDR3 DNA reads TGTGCTAGTGGTTTGAGAGTGCTCCCCACCGGGGAGCTGTTTTTT.

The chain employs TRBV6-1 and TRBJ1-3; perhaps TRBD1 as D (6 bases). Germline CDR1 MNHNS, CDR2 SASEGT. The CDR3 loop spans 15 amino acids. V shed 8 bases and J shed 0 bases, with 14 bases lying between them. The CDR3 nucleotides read TGTGCCAGCGAGGCAGGGGCTAACTCTGGAAACACCATATATTTT. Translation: CASEAGANSGNTIYF.

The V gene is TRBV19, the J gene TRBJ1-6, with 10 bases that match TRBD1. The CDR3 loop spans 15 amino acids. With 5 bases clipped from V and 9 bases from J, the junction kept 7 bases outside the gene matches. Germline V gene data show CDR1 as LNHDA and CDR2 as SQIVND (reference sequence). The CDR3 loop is CASSESGTGASPLHF. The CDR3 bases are TGTGCCAGTAGTGAGTCCGGGACAGGGGCTTCACCCCTCCACTTT.

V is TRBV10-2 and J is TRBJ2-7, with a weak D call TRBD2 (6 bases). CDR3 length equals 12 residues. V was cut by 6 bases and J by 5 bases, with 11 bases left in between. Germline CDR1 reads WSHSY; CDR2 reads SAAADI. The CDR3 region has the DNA TGCGCCAGCAGGTCGGGGGAGCACGAGCAGTACTTC. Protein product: CASRSGEHEQYF.

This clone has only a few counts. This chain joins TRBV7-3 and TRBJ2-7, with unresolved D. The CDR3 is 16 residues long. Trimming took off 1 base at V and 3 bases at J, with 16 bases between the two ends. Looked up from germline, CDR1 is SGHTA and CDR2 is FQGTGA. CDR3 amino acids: CASSLNPQRRGYEQYF. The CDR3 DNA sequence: TGTGCCAGCAGCTTAAATCCGCAGCGACGAGGCTACGAGCAGTACTTC.

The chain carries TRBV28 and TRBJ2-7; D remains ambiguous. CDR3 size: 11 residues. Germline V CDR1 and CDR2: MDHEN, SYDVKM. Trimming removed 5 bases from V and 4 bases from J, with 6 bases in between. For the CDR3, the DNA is TGTGCCAGCAGTCCCCTGTACGAGCAGTACTTC. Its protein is CASSPLYEQYF.

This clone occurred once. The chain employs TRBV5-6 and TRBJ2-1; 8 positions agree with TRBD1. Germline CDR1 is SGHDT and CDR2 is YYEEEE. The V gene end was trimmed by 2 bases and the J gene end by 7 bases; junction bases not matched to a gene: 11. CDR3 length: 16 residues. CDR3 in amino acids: CASSFTGGIKRNEQFF. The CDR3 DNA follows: TGTGCCAGCAGCTTTACAGGGGGGATCAAGCGGAATGAGCAGTTCTTC. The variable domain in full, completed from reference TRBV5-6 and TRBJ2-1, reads DAGVTQSPTHLIKTRGQQVTLRCSPKSGHDTVSWYQQALGQGPQFIFQYYEEEERQRGNFPDRFSGHQFPNYSSELNVNALLLGDSALYLCASSFTGGIKRNEQFFGPGTRLTVL.

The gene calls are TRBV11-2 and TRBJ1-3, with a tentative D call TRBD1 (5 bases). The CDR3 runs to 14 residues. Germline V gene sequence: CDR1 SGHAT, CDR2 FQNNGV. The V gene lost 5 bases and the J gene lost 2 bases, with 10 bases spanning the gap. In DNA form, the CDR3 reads TGTGCCAGCAGCACCAGGGTAGCTGGAAACACCATATATTTT. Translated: CASSTRVAGNTIYF.

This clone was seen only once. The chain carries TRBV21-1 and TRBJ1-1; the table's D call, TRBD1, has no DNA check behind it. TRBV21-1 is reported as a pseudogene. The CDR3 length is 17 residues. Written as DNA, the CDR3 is TGTGCCAGCAGCAATCGATCCCGGGACAGGACGTGGACTGAAGCTTTCTTT. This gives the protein CASSNRSRDRTWTEAFF.

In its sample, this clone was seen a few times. The CDR3 here is CASSYVAGGNSPLHF. The DNA for the CDR3 is TGTGCCAGCAGTTACGTGGCCGGGGGGAATTCACCCCTCCACTTT. This chain uses TRBV6-5 with TRBJ1-6, with a tentative D call TRBD1 (5 bases). The CDR3 is made up of 15 amino acids. Trimming stripped 2 bases from V and 7 bases from J, with 12 bases between. CDR1 is MNHEY, CDR2 SVGAGI, per germline.

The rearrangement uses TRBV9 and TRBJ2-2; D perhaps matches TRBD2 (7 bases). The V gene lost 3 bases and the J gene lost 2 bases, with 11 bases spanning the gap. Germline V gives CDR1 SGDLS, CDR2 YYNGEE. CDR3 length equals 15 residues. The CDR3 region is CASSERGGNTGELFF. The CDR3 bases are TGTGCCAGCAGCGAAAGGGGGGGTAACACCGGGGAGCTGTTTTTT.

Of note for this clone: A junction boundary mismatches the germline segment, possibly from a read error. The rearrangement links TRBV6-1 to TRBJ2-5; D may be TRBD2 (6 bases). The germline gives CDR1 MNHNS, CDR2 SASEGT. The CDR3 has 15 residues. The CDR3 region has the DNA TGTACCAGCAGTGAAGAGATGGAGGGTGAAGAGACCCAGTACTTC. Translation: CTSSEEMEGEETQYF.

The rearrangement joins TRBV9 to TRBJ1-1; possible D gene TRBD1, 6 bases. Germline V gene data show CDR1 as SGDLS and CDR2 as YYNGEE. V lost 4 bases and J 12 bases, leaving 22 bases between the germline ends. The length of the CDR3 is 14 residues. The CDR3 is CASSRLEDRPQSFF. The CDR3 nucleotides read TGTGCCAGCAGCCGCCTCGAGGACAGACCCCAGTCTTTCTTT.

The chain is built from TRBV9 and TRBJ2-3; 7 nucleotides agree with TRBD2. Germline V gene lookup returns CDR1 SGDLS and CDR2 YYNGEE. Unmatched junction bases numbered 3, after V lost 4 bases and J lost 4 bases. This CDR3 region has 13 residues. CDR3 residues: CASSLGGADTQYF. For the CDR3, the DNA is TGTGCCAGCAGCCTGGGGGGGGCAGATACGCAGTATTTT.

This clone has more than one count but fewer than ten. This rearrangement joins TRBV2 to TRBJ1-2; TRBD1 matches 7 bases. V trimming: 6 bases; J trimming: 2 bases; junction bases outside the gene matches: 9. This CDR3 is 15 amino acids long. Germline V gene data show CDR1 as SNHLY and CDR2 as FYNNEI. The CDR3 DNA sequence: TGTGCCAGCAGGACGCCCATACAGGGGAACTATGGCTACACCTTC. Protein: CASRTPIQGNYGYTF.